This T cell receptor (beta chain) was profiled in a study of multiple sclerosis patients with progressive multifocal leukoencephalopathy. Study-level results: PML-onset expanded TRB clones were detectable before and during natalizumab therapy. Less diverse TRB repertoires were suggested in most PML patients.

Comments on this clone: The antigen is not known.

Every PCR reaction included synthetic inline CDR3 controls for all V-J pairings. Measured with immunoSEQ multiplex PCR; TCRdb has only the in-frame clones, and not every one. The table includes around 30,000 clones, almost 90% detected once. The CDR3 contains 23 residues. Germline assignment: CDR1 ENHRY and CDR2 SYGVKD. The V and J ends lost 0 bases and 0 bases, in that order; junction bases with no gene match: 21. Time point indicated: about a year of natalizumab therapy. At 6 months of natalizumab came T1, and at 12 months came T2. The source is a human donor with multiple sclerosis. The source was PBMCs, collected from a patient treated with natalizumab. V usage is TRBV10-3 and J usage is TRBJ2-7; 12 bases agree with TRBD2. CDR3 region: CAISESLDLVTSGGPRSSYEQYF. CDR3 DNA: TGTGCCATCAGTGAGTCCCTTGACTTAGTGACTAGCGGGGGCCCTCGTAGCTCCTACGAGCAGTACTTC.